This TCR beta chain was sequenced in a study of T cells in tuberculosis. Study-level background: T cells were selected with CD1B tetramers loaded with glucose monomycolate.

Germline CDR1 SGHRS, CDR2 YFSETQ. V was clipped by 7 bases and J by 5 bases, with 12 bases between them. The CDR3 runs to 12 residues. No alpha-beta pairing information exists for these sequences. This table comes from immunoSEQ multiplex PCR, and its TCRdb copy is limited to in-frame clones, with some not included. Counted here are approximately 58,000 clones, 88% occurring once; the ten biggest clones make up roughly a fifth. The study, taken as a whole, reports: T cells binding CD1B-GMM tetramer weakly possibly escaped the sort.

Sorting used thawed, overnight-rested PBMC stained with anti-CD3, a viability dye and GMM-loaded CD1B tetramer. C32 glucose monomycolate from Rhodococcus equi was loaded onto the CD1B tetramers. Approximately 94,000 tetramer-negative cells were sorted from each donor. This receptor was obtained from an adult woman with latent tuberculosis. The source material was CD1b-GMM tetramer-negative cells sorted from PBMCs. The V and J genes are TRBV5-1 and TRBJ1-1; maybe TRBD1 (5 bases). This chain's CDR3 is CASGNGGTEAFF. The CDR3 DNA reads TGCGCCAGCGGAAATGGGGGGACTGAAGCTTTCTTT.